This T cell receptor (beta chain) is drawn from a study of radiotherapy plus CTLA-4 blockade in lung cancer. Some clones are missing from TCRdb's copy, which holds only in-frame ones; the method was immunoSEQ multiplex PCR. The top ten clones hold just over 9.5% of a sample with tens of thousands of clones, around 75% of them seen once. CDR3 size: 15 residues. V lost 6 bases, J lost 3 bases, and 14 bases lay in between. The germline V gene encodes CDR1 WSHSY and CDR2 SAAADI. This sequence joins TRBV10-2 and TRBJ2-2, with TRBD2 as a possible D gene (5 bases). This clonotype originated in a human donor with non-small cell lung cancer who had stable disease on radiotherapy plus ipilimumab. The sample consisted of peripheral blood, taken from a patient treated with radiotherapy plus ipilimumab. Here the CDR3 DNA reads TGCGCCAGCAGGCGGGTGGTCTACGACACCGGGGAGCTGTTTTTT. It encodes CASRRVVYDTGELFF.